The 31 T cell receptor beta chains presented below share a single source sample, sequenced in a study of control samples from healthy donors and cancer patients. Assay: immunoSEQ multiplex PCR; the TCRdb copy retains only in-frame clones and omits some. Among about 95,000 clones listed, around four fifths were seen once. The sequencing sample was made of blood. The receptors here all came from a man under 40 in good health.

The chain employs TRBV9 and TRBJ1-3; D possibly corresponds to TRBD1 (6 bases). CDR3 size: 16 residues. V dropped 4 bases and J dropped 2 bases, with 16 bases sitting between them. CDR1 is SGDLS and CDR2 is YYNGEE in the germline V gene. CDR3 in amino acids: CASSPQGTWAGNTIYF. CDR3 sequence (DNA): TGTGCCAGCAGCCCCCAGGGGACTTGGGCTGGAAACACCATATATTTT.

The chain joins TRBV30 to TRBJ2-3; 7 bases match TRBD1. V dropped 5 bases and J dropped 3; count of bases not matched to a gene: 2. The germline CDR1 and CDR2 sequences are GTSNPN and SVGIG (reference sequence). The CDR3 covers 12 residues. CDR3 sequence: CAWDRATDTQYF. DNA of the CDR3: TGTGCCTGGGACAGGGCGACAGATACGCAGTATTTT.

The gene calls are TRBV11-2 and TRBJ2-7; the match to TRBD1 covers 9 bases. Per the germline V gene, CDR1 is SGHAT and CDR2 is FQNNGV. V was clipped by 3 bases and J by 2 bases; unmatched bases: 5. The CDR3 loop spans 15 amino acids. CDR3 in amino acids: CASSFGRTGAYEQYF. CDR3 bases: TGTGCCAGCAGCTTCGGACGGACAGGGGCCTACGAGCAGTACTTC.

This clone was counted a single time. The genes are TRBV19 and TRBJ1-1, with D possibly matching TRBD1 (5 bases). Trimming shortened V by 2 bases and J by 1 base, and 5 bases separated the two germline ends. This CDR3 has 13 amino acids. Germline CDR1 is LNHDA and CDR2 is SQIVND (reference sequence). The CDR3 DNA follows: TGTGCCAGTAGTATAAGGGGGAACACTGAAGCTTTCTTT. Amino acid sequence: CASSIRGNTEAFF.

CDR3 sequence (DNA): TGCGCCAGCAGCTTGGTGCAGGGTAGCACAGATACGCAGTATTTT. Amino acid sequence: CASSLVQGSTDTQYF. This chain uses TRBV5-1 with TRBJ2-3; TRBD1 is a possible D gene (5 bases). Trimming took off 0 bases at V and 0 bases at J, with 8 bases between the two ends. The CDR3 has 15 residues. Germline V lookup: CDR1 SGHRS, CDR2 YFSETQ.

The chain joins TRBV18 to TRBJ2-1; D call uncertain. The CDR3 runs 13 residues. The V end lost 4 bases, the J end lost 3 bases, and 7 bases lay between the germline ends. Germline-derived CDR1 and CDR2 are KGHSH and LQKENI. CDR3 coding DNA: TGTGCCAGCTCACAGGGTTTCTACAATGAGCAGTTCTTC. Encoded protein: CASSQGFYNEQFF. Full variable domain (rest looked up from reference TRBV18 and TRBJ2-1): NAGVMQNPRHLVRRRGQEARLRCSPMKGHSHVYWYRQLPEEGLKFMVYLQKENIIDESGMPKERFSAEFPKEGPSILRIQQVVRGDSAAYFCASSQGFYNEQFFGPGTRLTVL.

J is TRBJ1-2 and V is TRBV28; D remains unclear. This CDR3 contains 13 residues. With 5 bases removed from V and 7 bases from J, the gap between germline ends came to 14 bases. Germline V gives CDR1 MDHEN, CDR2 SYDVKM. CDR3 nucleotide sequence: TGTGCCAGCAGTGATAGGCGGGGATCTGGCTACACCTTC. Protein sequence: CASSDRRGSGYTF.

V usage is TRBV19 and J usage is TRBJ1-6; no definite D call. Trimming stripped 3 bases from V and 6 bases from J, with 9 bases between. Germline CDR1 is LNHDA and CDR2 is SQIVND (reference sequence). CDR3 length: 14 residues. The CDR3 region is CASSISSGNSPLHF. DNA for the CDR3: TGTGCCAGTAGTATTAGCAGCGGTAATTCACCCCTCCACTTT. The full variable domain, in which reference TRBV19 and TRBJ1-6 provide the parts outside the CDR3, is DGGITQSPKYLFRKEGQNVTLSCEQNLNHDAMYWYRQDPGQGLRLIYYSQIVNDFQKGDIAEGYSVSREKKESFPLTVTSAQKNPTAFYLCASSISSGNSPLHFGNGTRLTVT.

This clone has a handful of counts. DNA for the CDR3: TGTGCCACAGGAGAGGGTTCTAACTATGGCTACACCTTC. The encoded protein is CATGEGSNYGYTF. The V and J genes are TRBV6-6 and TRBJ1-2; D gene unclear. The CDR3 has 13 residues. Deletions cut 10 bases from V and 0 bases from J, with 12 bases between. CDR1 is MNHNY and CDR2 is SVGAGI in the germline V gene (reference sequence).

The CDR3 loop is CASRTEGYTF. The CDR3 nucleotides are TGTGCCAGCAGAACTGAGGGCTACACCTTC. The rearrangement links TRBV2 to TRBJ1-2, with D hard to call. The V end lost 6 bases, the J end lost 8 bases, and 7 bases lay between the germline ends. Germline CDR1 SNHLY, CDR2 FYNNEI. The CDR3 totals 10 residues.

The CDR3 region is CAISYGQGRSEAFF. CDR3 DNA sequence: TGTGCCATCAGCTACGGACAGGGGAGGTCTGAAGCTTTCTTT. The rearrangement uses TRBV10-3 and TRBJ1-1, with 9 bases matching TRBD1. V was pared by 6 bases and J by 6 bases, with 8 bases of the junction left unmatched. Germline V CDR1 and CDR2: ENHRY, SYGVKD. The CDR3 totals 14 residues.

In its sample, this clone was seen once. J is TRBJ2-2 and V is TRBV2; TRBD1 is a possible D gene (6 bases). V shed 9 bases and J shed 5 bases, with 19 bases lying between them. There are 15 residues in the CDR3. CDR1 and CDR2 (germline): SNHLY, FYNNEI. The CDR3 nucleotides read TGTGCCAGGAAAAGTCGGCAGGGGCGAACCGGGGAGCTGTTTTTT. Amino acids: CARKSRQGRTGELFF.

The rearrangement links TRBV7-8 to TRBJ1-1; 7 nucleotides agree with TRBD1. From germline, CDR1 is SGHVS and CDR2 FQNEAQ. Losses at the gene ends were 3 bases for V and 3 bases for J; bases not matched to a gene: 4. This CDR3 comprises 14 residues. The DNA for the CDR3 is TGTGCCAGCAGCTTGACAGGGTTTTACACTGAAGCTTTCTTT. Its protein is CASSLTGFYTEAFF.

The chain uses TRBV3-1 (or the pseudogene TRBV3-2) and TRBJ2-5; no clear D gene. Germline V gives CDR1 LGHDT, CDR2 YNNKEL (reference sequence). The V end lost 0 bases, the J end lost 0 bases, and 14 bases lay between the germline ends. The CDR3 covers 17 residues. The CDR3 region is CASSQDSSARYQETQYF. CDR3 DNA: TGTGCCAGCAGCCAAGATTCATCAGCCAGGTACCAAGAGACCCAGTACTTC.

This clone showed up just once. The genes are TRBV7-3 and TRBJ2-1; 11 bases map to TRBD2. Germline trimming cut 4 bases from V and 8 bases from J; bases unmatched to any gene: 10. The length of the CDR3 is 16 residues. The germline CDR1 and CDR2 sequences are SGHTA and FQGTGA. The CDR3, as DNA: TGTGCCAGCAGCTCCGTTAGCGGGGGGGCTGGTGATGAGCAGTTCTTC. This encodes CASSSVSGGAGDEQFF.

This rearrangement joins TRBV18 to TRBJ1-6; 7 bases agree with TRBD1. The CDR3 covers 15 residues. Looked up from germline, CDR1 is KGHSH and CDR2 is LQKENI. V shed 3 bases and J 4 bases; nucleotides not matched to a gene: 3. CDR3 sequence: CASSPLDRYNSPLHF. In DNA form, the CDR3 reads TGTGCCAGCTCACCTTTGGACAGGTATAATTCACCCCTCCACTTT.

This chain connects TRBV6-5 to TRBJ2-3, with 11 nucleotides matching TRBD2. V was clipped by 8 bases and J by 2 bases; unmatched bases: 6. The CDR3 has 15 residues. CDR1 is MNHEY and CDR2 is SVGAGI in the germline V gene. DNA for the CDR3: TGTGCCAGCGGGAAACTAGCGGGGGACACAGATACGCAGTATTTT. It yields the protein CASGKLAGDTDTQYF.

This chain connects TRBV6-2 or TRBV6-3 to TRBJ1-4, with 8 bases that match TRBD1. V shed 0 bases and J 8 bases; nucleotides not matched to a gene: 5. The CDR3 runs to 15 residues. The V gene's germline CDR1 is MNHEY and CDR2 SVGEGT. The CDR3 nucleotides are TGTGCCAGCAGTTACTCCGGACAGGGAGGAGAAAAACTGTTTTTT. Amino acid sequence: CASSYSGQGGEKLFF.

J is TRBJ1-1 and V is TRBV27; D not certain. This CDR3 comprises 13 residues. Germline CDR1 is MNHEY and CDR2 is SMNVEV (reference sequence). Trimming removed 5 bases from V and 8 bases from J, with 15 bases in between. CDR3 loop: CASSLPGGREAFF. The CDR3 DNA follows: TGTGCCAGCAGTCTCCCCGGTGGGCGCGAAGCTTTCTTT.

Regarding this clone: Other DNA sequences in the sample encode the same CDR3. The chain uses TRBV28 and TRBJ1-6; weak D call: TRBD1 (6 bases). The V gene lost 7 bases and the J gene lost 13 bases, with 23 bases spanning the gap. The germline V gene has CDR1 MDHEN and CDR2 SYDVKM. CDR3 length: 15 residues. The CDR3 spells CASTLPGQRGPPLHF. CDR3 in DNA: TGTGCCAGCACTCTTCCTGGACAGCGCGGTCCGCCCCTCCACTTT.

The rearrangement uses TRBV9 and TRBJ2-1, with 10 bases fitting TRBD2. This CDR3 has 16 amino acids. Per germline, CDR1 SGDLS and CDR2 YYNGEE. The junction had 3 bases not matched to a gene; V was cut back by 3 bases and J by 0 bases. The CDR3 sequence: CASSDSGGPSYNEQFF. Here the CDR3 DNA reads TGTGCCAGCAGCGATAGCGGGGGGCCCTCCTACAATGAGCAGTTCTTC.

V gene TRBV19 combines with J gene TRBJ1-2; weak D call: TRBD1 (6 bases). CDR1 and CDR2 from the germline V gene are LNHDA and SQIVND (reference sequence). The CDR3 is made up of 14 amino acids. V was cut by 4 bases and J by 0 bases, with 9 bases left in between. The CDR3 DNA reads TGTGCCAGTAGTACGGGACACACTAACTATGGCTACACCTTC. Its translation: CASSTGHTNYGYTF.

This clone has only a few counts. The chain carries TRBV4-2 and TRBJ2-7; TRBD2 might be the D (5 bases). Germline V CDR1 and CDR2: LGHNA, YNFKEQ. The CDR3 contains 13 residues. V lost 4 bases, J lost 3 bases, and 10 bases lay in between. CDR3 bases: TGTGCCAGCAGCCGCGGACTGGTCTACGAGCAGTACTTC. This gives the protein CASSRGLVYEQYF.

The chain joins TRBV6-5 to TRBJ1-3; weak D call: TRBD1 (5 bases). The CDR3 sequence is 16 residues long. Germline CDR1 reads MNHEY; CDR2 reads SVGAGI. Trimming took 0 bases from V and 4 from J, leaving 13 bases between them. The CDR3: CASSYSSGAGGNTIYF. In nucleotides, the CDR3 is TGTGCCAGCAGTTACTCGAGCGGGGCTGGGGGAAACACCATATATTTT.

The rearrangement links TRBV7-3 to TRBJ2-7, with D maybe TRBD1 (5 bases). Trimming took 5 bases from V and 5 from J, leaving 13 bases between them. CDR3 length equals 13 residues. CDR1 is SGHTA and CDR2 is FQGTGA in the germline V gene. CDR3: CASSVSGNHEQYF. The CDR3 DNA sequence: TGTGCCAGCAGCGTATCAGGGAACCACGAGCAGTACTTC.

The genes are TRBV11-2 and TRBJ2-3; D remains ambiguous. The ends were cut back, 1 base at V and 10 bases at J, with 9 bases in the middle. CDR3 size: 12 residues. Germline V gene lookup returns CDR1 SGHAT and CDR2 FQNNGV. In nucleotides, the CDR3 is TGTGCCAGCAGCTTAGCCTTATATCCGCAGTATTTT. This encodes CASSLALYPQYF.

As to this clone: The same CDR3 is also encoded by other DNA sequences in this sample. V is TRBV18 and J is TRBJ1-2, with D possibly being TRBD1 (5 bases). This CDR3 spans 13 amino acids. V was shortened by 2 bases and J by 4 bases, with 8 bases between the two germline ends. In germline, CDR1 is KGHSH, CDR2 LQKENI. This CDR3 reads CASSPDRVYGYTF. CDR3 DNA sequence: TGTGCCAGCTCACCAGACAGAGTCTATGGCTACACCTTC.

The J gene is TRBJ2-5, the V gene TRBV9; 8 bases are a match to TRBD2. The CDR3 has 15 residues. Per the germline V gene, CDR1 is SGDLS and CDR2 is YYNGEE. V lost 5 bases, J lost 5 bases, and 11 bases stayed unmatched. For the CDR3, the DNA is TGTGCCAGCAGGGCGGGACTAGGGGACCGCGAGACCCAGTACTTC. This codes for CASRAGLGDRETQYF.

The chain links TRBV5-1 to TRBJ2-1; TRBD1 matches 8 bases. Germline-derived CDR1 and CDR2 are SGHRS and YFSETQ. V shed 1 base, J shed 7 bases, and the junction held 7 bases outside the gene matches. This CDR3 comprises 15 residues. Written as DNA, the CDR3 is TGCGCCAGCAGCTTGTTACAGGGGGGTGGAAATGAGCAGTTCTTC. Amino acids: CASSLLQGGGNEQFF.

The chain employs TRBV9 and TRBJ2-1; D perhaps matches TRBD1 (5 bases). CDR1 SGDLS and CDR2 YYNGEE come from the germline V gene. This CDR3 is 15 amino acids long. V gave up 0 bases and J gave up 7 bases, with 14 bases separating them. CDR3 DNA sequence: TGTGCCAGCAGCGTAGCAGGGTTGGAAGGGAATGAGCAGTTCTTC. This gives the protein CASSVAGLEGNEQFF.

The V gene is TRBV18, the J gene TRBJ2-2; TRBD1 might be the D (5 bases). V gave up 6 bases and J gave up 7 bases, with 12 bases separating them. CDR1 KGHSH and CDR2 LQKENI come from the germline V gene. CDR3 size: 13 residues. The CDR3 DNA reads TGTGCCAGCTCTCAAGCAGGGCTCGGGGAGCTGTTTTTT. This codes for CASSQAGLGELFF.